This note documents a single TCR beta chain sequence. The V gene lost 5 bases and the J gene lost 9 bases, with 17 bases spanning the gap. Germline-derived CDR1 and CDR2 are SEHNR and FQNEAQ (reference sequence). The CDR3 totals 14 residues. This record comes from a study of blood T cell repertoires in COVID-19. Study details: Material from acute and convalescent COVID-19 was sourced from the United States, Italy and Spain. T cells, B-cell-depleted T cells, or PBMCs provided the cDNA or gDNA that served as material.

In the source study's methods: Reference gene primer amplification gave estimated nucleated cell counts. Sequencing was performed with immunoSEQ multiplex PCR; in TCRdb, only in-frame clones are kept and a portion is missing. V, J and clone size reflect that table, while D and trimming were determined from the DNA. This sample has 100,000 or so clones; roughly 92% occur once, and the top ten carry 5.7%. Sequenced material: peripheral blood. The J gene is TRBJ2-1, the V gene TRBV7-9; tentative D call: TRBD2 (5 bases). The sequence was collected from a man in his fifties with active COVID-19. The CDR3 nucleotides are TGTGCCAGCAGCCTGGACTTAACCCCGGGTGAGCAGTTCTTC. It is translated as CASSLDLTPGEQFF.